These T cell receptor beta chains were read from a single sample in a study of T cells expressing NK-cell markers. TCRdb reprocessed the 5' RACE reads, keeping one entry per CDR3 protein, no DNA. This repertoire includes about 410,000 distinct CDR3 sequences. The sample consisted of blood T cells: a sorted CD56 or NKG2C T cell subset, CD4+ or CD8+ T cells, or bulk PBMC T cells (not recorded which). The source is a woman aged 45-65 years in good health. The CDR3 runs from the conserved cysteine through the conserved F or W.

>TRBV20-1|TRBJ2-7
CSAHHAQGITYEQYF
>TRBV12-3/TRBV12-4|TRBJ2-1
CASSFRGLTNEQFF
>TRBV12-3/TRBV12-4|TRBJ2-5
CASSFRDPGSIKYF
>TRBV7-8|TRBJ2-5
CASSLEGRGMETQYF
>TRBV20-1|TRBJ1-1
CSSRVGTALTEAFF
>TRBV20-1|TRBJ2-1
CSANGDLGEQFF
>TRBV20-1|TRBJ2-2
CSAKRRNTGELFF
>TRBV27|TRBJ1-4
CASSLKKGLGEKLFF
>TRBV9|TRBJ2-5
CASSVGTSGGQWSQYF
>TRBV12-5|TRBJ1-2
CASGGEVGVPGYTF
>TRBV7-9|TRBJ2-5
CASSLGGSGRAHETQYF
>TRBV5-1|TRBJ2-7
CASSLTGGAYYEQYF
>TRBV7-9|TRBJ2-6
CASSAAGWIAGSSGANVLTF
>TRBV11-2|TRBJ2-1
CASSSLAGGLEQFF
>TRBV20-1|TRBJ2-3
CSARGQGTGGSTDTQYF
>TRBV2|TRBJ2-2
CASSDQTLNTGELFF
>TRBV4-2|TRBJ2-3
CASSQDTLAGVVDTQYF
>TRBV5-6|TRBJ2-1
CASSLYVTSGSGNEQFF
>TRBV5-5|TRBJ2-7
CASSSSGASYEQYF
>TRBV12-3/TRBV12-4|TRBJ2-1
CASSLGGTTYNEQFF
>TRBV11-2|TRBJ1-1
CASSSYTNRGFTEAFF
>TRBV24-1|TRBJ2-3
CATGRGEYTDTQYF
>TRBV6-1|TRBJ2-7
CASRETSSEQYF
>TRBV10-2|TRBJ1-1
CASSEYGLPEAFF